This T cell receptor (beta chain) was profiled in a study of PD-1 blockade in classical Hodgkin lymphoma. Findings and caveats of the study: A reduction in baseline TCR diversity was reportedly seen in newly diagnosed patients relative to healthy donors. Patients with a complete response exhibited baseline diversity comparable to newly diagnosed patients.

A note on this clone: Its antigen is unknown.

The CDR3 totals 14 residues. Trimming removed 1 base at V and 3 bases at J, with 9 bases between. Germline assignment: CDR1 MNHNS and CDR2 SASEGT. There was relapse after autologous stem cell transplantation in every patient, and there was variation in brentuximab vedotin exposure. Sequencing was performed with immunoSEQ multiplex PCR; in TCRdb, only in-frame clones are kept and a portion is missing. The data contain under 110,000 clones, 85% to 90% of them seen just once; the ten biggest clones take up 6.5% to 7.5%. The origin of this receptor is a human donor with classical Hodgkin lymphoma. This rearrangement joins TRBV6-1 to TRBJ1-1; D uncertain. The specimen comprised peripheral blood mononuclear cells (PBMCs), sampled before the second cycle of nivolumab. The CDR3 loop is CASSEGLGHTEAFF. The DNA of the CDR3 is TGTGCCAGCAGTGAAGGGTTAGGACACACTGAAGCTTTCTTT.